This passage covers 18 T cell receptor beta chains from one sample sequenced in a study of T cells in Graves' hyperthyroidism and ophthalmopathy. Amplification targeted TCR beta CDR3 regions from RNA transcripts. A set of HTBI primers served as the primers for a first-round RT-PCR of the TCR CDR3. TCRdb re-derived calls from the multiplex PCR reads in MiXCR, one entry per CDR3 protein. In the table there are about 530,000 distinct CDR3 sequences, 17% of which are singletons. The sequencing sample was made of blood. These receptors were obtained from a woman aged 18-29 years with Graves' ophthalmopathy.

Only a few counts were recorded for this clonotype. This chain's CDR3 is CASTTGDNSPLHF. CDR3 coding DNA: TGTGCCAGCACCACAGGGGATAATTCACCCCTCCACTTT. The chain links TRBV6-1 to TRBJ1-6; 7 positions match TRBD1. The CDR3 is 13 residues long. The junction had 2 bases not matched to a gene; V was cut back by 7 bases and J by 5 bases. Germline V gene lookup returns CDR1 MNHNS and CDR2 SASEGT.

This clonotype was recorded many times. The V call is TRBV28, the J call TRBJ2-7, with TRBD2 as a possible D gene (5 bases). The CDR3 extends over 14 amino acids. V gave up 2 bases and J gave up 4 bases, with 12 bases separating them. Germline V CDR1 and CDR2: MDHEN, SYDVKM. CDR3 DNA sequence: TGTGCCAGCAGTTTAGTGGGGAGATCTTACGAGCAGTACTTC. Its translation is CASSLVGRSYEQYF.

This clonotype came up once. The chain uses TRBV9 and TRBJ1-1; a weak D match, TRBD1 (5 bases). CDR1 and CDR2 from the germline V gene are SGDLS and YYNGEE. The CDR3 contains 15 residues. V was cut by 0 bases and J by 1 base, with 10 bases left in between. CDR3 in DNA: TGTGCCAGCAGCGTAGGGTGGGGCCCGAACACTGAAGCTTTCTTT. Protein sequence: CASSVGWGPNTEAFF.

In this sample, this clonotype turned up many times. J is TRBJ1-1 and V is TRBV20-1, with 7 bases matching TRBD1. Germline V gene sequence: CDR1 DFQATT, CDR2 SNEGSKA (reference sequence). The CDR3 has 14 amino acids. V was clipped by 8 bases and J by 3 bases; unmatched bases: 12. The CDR3 reads CSPQNRGWDTEAFF. As DNA, the CDR3 is TGCAGTCCGCAAAACAGGGGATGGGACACTGAAGCTTTCTTT.

This clonotype was counted many times. The chain joins TRBV12-3 or TRBV12-4 to TRBJ1-2; D call uncertain. The V gene lost 3 bases and the J gene lost 6 bases, with 11 bases spanning the gap. The CDR3 totals 13 residues. The CDR3 is CASSLRPRDGYTF. DNA for the CDR3: TGTGCCAGCAGTTTGCGGCCCCGGGATGGCTACACCTTC.

The V and J genes are TRBV4-2 and TRBJ1-3; D gene unclear. The CDR3 spans 18 residues. V dropped 0 bases and J dropped 0 bases, with 15 bases sitting between them. Per the germline V gene, CDR1 is LGHNA and CDR2 is YNFKEQ. CDR3: CASSQDWAPSSSGNTIYF. The CDR3 nucleotides read TGTGCCAGCAGCCAAGATTGGGCACCGTCGAGCTCTGGAAACACCATATATTTT.

This clonotype showed up just a few times. This rearrangement joins TRBV4-3 to TRBJ2-1; the D call may be TRBD1 or TRBD2 (5 bases each). Germline CDR1 and CDR2: LGHNA and YSLEER. The germline V and J ends were trimmed by 0 bases and 4 bases, with 10 bases remaining between them. The length of the CDR3 is 15 residues. The CDR3 DNA sequence: TGCGCCAGCAGCCAAGATACGGGACGGTACAATGAGCAGTTCTTC. It translates to CASSQDTGRYNEQFF.

Concerning this clonotype itself: This may be a read error: a much more frequent sequence differs by one nucleotide. The rearrangement joins TRBV2 to TRBJ2-5; D perhaps matches TRBD2 (7 bases). The DNA end is a closer match to TRBJ2-1, so the J assignment may be wrong. This CDR3 is built from 14 residues. CDR1 and CDR2 from the germline V gene are SNHLY and FYNNEI. The CDR3 nucleotides are TGTGCCAGCGTTAGGGGGGGCGTAGAAGAGACCCAGTTCTTC. It translates to CASVRGGVEETQFF.

V and J are TRBV20-1 and TRBJ1-5; the D gene is possibly TRBD1 (5 bases). The CDR3 sequence is 13 residues long. V shed 6 bases and J shed 0 bases, with 9 bases lying between them. In germline, CDR1 is DFQATT, CDR2 SNEGSKA (reference sequence). The CDR3 DNA reads TGCAGTGCCATGGGGGTTAGCAATCAGCCCCAGCATTTT. Amino acids: CSAMGVSNQPQHF.

This clonotype was detected ten times or more. The rearrangement links TRBV6-1 to TRBJ2-7; D perhaps matches TRBD2 (5 bases). Between the trimmed V and J ends, which lost 0 bases and 2 bases, there was a span of 11 bases. Per germline, CDR1 MNHNS and CDR2 SASEGT. The CDR3 contains 15 residues. The CDR3 region has the DNA TGTGCCAGCAGTGAAGCGCTAGACGGGACCTACGAGCAGTACTTC. Its protein is CASSEALDGTYEQYF.

In its sample, this clonotype was seen a few times. The V gene is TRBV19, the J gene TRBJ1-1; a weak D match, TRBD1 (6 bases). Germline loops: CDR1 LNHDA, CDR2 SQIVND (reference sequence). V was shortened by 2 bases and J by 5 bases, with 9 bases between the two germline ends. This CDR3 is built from 13 residues. DNA for the CDR3: TGTGCCAGTAGTATAACAGGGAGGACTGAAGCTTTCTTT. Protein product: CASSITGRTEAFF.

This chain links TRBV7-9 with TRBJ1-3; D gene uncertain. V was clipped by 5 bases and J by 4 bases, with 24 bases between them. Germline V gives CDR1 SEHNR, CDR2 FQNEAQ (reference sequence). CDR3 size: 18 residues. This CDR3 is CASSLYTQRLGPGNTIYF. The CDR3 coding sequence is TGTGCCAGCAGCCTCTATACGCAAAGGTTGGGCCCCGGAAACACCATATATTTT.

Many counts were recorded for this clonotype. The gene calls are TRBV30 and TRBJ1-2; no clear D gene. In germline, CDR1 is GTSNPN, CDR2 SVGIG (reference sequence). V was clipped by 2 bases and J by 0 bases, with 4 bases between them. The CDR3 totals 12 residues. CDR3 nucleotides: TGTGCCTGGAGTCTGTCTAACTATGGCTACACCTTC. This gives the protein CAWSLSNYGYTF.

This clonotype was found many times. V usage is TRBV7-8 and J usage is TRBJ2-1; weak D call: TRBD2 (6 bases). CDR1 and CDR2 (germline): SGHVS, FQNEAQ. This CDR3 is built from 16 residues. V was clipped by 5 bases and J by 4 bases, with 18 bases between them. CDR3 residues: CASSILWGDVYNEQFF. CDR3 sequence (DNA): TGTGCCAGCAGCATCCTATGGGGGGATGTTTACAATGAGCAGTTCTTC.

This clonotype was recorded many times. The chain joins TRBV18 to TRBJ1-4, with a tentative D call TRBD1 (6 bases). The V and J ends lost 3 bases and 5 bases respectively, with 10 bases between them. This CDR3 has 14 amino acids. The germline gives CDR1 KGHSH, CDR2 LQKENI. CDR3 in DNA: TGTGCCAGCTCACCCCGACAGGAGAATGAAAAACTGTTTTTT. Protein: CASSPRQENEKLFF.

This clonotype was seen at least ten times. The CDR3 loop is CASSRPWQTGRTTEAFF. The CDR3 DNA is TGTGCCAGCAGTCGCCCCTGGCAGACCGGCCGGACCACTGAAGCTTTCTTT. The chain carries TRBV27 and TRBJ1-1; no firm D call. The CDR3 is 17 residues long. Germline CDR1 and CDR2: MNHEY and SMNVEV (reference sequence). V lost 5 bases and J lost 4, with 23 bases in between.

This clonotype was counted between two and nine times. This rearrangement joins TRBV10-3 to TRBJ1-1; D is uncertain. The germline V gene has CDR1 ENHRY and CDR2 SYGVKD. This CDR3 contains 14 residues. The V and J ends lost 2 bases and 3 bases respectively, with 10 bases between them. The CDR3 bases are TGTGCCATCAGTGAGGTGGCAGATCACACTGAAGCTTTCTTT. It translates to CAISEVADHTEAFF.

This clonotype has a handful of counts. A much larger clonotype is one base distant, so this may be a read error. The chain is built from TRBV10-3 and TRBJ1-1; 8 bases fit TRBD1. The CDR3 has 14 amino acids. Germline assignment: CDR1 ENHRY and CDR2 SYGVKD. V lost 3 bases to trimming and J lost 6 bases; unmatched junction nucleotides: 6. Here the CDR3 reads CAISDTGGRAEAFF. Here the CDR3 DNA reads TGTGCCATCAGTGACACAGGGGGTAGGGCTGAAGCTTTCTTT.